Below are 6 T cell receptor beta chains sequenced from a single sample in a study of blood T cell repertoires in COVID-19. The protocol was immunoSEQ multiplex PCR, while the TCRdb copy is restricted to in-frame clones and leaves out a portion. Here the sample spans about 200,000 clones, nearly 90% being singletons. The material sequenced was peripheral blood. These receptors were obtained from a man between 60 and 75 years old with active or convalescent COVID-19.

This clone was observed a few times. CDR3 loop: CASTPTSLSYNEQFF. Here the CDR3 DNA reads TGTGCCAGCACCCCGACTAGTCTGTCCTACAATGAGCAGTTCTTC. The rearrangement joins TRBV6-5 to TRBJ2-1; maybe TRBD2 (6 bases). This CDR3 comprises 15 residues. The V end lost 7 bases, the J end lost 1 base, and 14 bases lay between the germline ends. Germline V CDR1 and CDR2: MNHEY, SVGAGI.

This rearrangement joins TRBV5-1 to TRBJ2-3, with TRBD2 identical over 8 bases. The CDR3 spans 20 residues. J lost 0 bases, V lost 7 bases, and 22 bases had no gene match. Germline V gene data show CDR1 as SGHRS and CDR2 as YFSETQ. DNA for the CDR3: TGCGCCAGCTTTCAGCGGGGGAGTCGGGGGAGCCAGAGAAGCACAGATACGCAGTATTTT. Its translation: CASFQRGSRGSQRSTDTQYF.

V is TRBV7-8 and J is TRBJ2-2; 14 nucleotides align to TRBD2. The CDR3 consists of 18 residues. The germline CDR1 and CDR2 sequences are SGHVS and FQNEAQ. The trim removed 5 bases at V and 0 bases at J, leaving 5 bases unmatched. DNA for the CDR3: TGTGCCAGCAGCCTAAGGACTAGCGGGGGGCCGAACACCGGGGAGCTGTTTTTT. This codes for CASSLRTSGGPNTGELFF.

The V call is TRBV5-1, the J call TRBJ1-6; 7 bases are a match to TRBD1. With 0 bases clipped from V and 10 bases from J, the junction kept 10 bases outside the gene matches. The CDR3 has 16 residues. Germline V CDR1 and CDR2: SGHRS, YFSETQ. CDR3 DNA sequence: TGCGCCAGCAGCTTGGCCGGGGGACAGTTGGGGTCACCCCTCCACTTT. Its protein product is CASSLAGGQLGSPLHF. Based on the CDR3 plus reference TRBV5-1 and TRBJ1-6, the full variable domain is KAGVTQTPRYLIKTRGQQVTLSCSPISGHRSVSWYQQTPGQGLQFLFEYFSETQRNKGNFPGRFSGRQFSNSRSEMNVSTLELGDSALYLCASSLAGGQLGSPLHFGNGTRLTVT.

CDR3 DNA: TGCGCCAGCAGCTTGGTGCCGGGGGAGGGCTATGGCTACACCTTC. Amino acid sequence: CASSLVPGEGYGYTF. J is TRBJ1-2 and V is TRBV5-1; D might be TRBD1 (5 bases). This CDR3 region has 15 residues. CDR1 SGHRS and CDR2 YFSETQ come from the germline V gene. The V and J ends lost 0 bases and 4 bases respectively, with 13 bases between them.

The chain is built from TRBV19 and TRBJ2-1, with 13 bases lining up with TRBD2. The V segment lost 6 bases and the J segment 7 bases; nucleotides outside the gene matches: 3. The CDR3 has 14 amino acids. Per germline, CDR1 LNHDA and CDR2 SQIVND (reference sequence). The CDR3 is CASSGLAGVNEQFF. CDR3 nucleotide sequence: TGTGCCAGTAGCGGACTAGCGGGGGTGAATGAGCAGTTCTTC.